The rows below give T cell receptor beta chains drawn from one sample of a study of T cell responses to AZD1222 COVID-19 vaccine. The data were produced by immunoSEQ multiplex PCR, yet TCRdb's version contains in-frame clones alone and is incomplete. Seen here are roughly 270,000 clones, about 94% observed once, and the top ten hold 0.55%. The specimen was peripheral blood, collected 28 days after the second AZD1222 dose. These receptors were taken from an adult who received the AZD1222 COVID-19 vaccine. Both conserved end residues are part of each CDR3. Each record gives: V gene, D gene, J gene, clone size, CDR3 DNA, CDR3 protein. A D gene is named only where the DNA matches it firmly. Clone size is not always given. Where it is, it says once, few, many or a class for expanded clones.

TRBV6-6	.	TRBJ2-6	.	TGTGCCATCCGGACTGGGCCTGGGGCCAACGTCCTGACTTTC	CAIRTGPGANVLTF
TRBV5-1	TRBD2	TRBJ2-7	.	TGCGCCAGCAGCTTGACCCTAGCGGGGAGCTACGAGCAGTACTTC	CASSLTLAGSYEQYF
TRBV2	.	TRBJ2-3	once	TGTGCCAGCAGTGAAACTTCAGATACGCAGTATTTT	CASSETSDTQYF
TRBV9	TRBD2	TRBJ2-1	.	TGTGCCAGCAGCGACCCGACCACAGACGGACTAGCGGGTCGCGAGAGCTCCTACAATGAGCAGTTCTTC	CASSDPTTDGLAGRESSYNEQFF
TRBV5-1	TRBD1	TRBJ1-2	.	TGCGCCAGCAGCTCTGGACAGGGCCAGGGCTACACCTTC	CASSSGQGQGYTF
TRBV19	TRBD2	TRBJ2-5	.	TGTGCCAGTAGTCCCTCGGTGGATAGCGGGGATCCTCGGGAGACCCAGTACTTC	CASSPSVDSGDPRETQYF
TRBV25-1	TRBD2	TRBJ2-5	once	TGTGCCAGCAGTGATCTCTACGGGGGGGCCAGTGAGACCCAGTACTTC	CASSDLYGGASETQYF
TRBV19	TRBD2	TRBJ2-3	.	TGTGCCAGTAGTATGATAGAGCGGGAGTCCGATACGCAGTATTTT	CASSMIERESDTQYF
TRBV9	.	TRBJ1-2	few	TGTGCCAGCAGCGTTGGCTCGGGCCCTAACTATGGCTACACCTTC	CASSVGSGPNYGYTF
TRBV6-2/TRBV6-3	.	TRBJ1-2	.	TGTGCCAGCAGTTACACCCTGAGGGAGGACCAACACTATGGCTACACCTTC	CASSYTLREDQHYGYTF
TRBV10-3	.	TRBJ2-4	.	TGTGCCATCAGTGAGGGGGAAACCAAAAACATTCAGTACTTC	CAISEGETKNIQYF
TRBV7-2	TRBD1	TRBJ1-2	.	TGTGCCAGCAGCACCCAGACAGGGAACTATGGCTACACCTTC	CASSTQTGNYGYTF
TRBV24-1	.	TRBJ2-5	.	TGTGCCACCAGTGATTTCGGGGCAAGCAAAGAGACCCAGTACTTC	CATSDFGASKETQYF
TRBV4-3	.	TRBJ2-7	.	TGCGCCAGCAGCCAAGAATACCAAATCCCAAGAGAGCAGTACTTC	CASSQEYQIPREQYF
TRBV6-2/TRBV6-3	.	TRBJ2-1	.	TGTGCCAGCAGTCCCAAGAACTATCGACTAGTGTCCTACAATGAGCAGTTCTTC	CASSPKNYRLVSYNEQFF
TRBV7-2	.	TRBJ2-2	once	TGTGCCAGCAGCTTAAGTACTACGAACACCGGGGAGCTGTTTTTT	CASSLSTTNTGELFF
TRBV5-1	.	TRBJ2-1	.	TGCGCCAGCAGCTTGGTAGGGCCAGGGAAAGTAGAGGAGCAGTTCTTC	CASSLVGPGKVEEQFF
TRBV29-1	.	TRBJ2-1	.	TGCAGCGTTAGAGGTAGGGACTCCTACAATGAGCAGTTCTTC	CSVRGRDSYNEQFF
TRBV15	.	TRBJ2-4	once	TGTGCCACCAGCATAGGACCCGCCAAAAACATTCAGTACTTC	CATSIGPAKNIQYF
TRBV28	TRBD1	TRBJ2-7	.	TGTGCCAGCAGCCCCTCGACAGGGAACTCCTACGAGCAGTACTTC	CASSPSTGNSYEQYF
TRBV4-1	TRBD1	TRBJ1-1	.	TGCGCCAGCAGCCAAGTCCAGGGGGGAGAGGGTTTCTTT	CASSQVQGGEGFF
TRBV5-1	TRBD1	TRBJ1-1	.	TGCGCCAGCAGCGCATCCCAGGGGGCGGATGAAGCTTTCTTT	CASSASQGADEAFF
TRBV2	TRBD1	TRBJ2-7	.	TGTGCCAGCGGTGGGACAGAGAGCTCCTACGAGCAGTACTTC	CASGGTESSYEQYF
TRBV19	.	TRBJ2-7	.	TGTGCCAGTATTGACAGAATTCAGTACTTC	CASIDRIQYF
TRBV6-4	TRBD2	TRBJ2-1	.	TGTGCCAGCAGTGAAGAGGCTAGCGGGGAGGATGAGCAGTTCTTC	CASSEEASGEDEQFF
TRBV24-1	.	TRBJ1-2	.	TGTGCCACCAGTGATCCTACAGTCAACTATGGCTACACCTTC	CATSDPTVNYGYTF
TRBV6-5	.	TRBJ2-3	.	TGTGCCAGCAGCGCCTGGAGGGCAGATACGCAGTATTTT	CASSAWRADTQYF
TRBV7-3	.	TRBJ1-6	.	TGTGCCAGCAGCTCACGGGGATCTAATTCACCCCTCCACTTT	CASSSRGSNSPLHF
TRBV15	TRBD2	TRBJ2-7	.	TGTGCCACCAGCTCCTGGGATACTAGCGGGAACGAGCAGTACTTC	CATSSWDTSGNEQYF
TRBV7-2	.	TRBJ1-5	few	TGTGCCAGCAGCTTAATAGGGAGAGATCAGCCCCAGCATTTT	CASSLIGRDQPQHF
TRBV5-4	.	TRBJ2-5	once	TGTGCCAGCAGCGCCCAAGAGACCCAGTACTTC	CASSAQETQYF
TRBV27	TRBD1	TRBJ2-5	.	TGTGCCAGCAGTCCGTGGACAGGGACGCAAGAGACCCAGTACTTC	CASSPWTGTQETQYF
TRBV27	.	TRBJ1-2	.	TGTGCCAGCAGTTTCCGGCGGACAGCCCCATCGGGTGGCTACACCTTC	CASSFRRTAPSGGYTF
TRBV7-3	.	TRBJ1-1	.	TGTGCCAGCAGCTTACGGCAGGGGACTGAAGCTTTCTTT	CASSLRQGTEAFF
TRBV7-9	.	TRBJ2-3	.	TGTGCCAGCAGCTTAGTCTCGGGAGCAGAGGCAGATACGCAGTATTTT	CASSLVSGAEADTQYF
TRBV7-2	TRBD1	TRBJ1-2	.	TGTGCCAGCAGCTTCGACAGGGGGCGCGACTATGGCTACACCTTC	CASSFDRGRDYGYTF
TRBV12-3/TRBV12-4	TRBD2	TRBJ2-4	.	TGTGCCAGCAGTTTATGGGACGGGACTACCCAGTACTTC	CASSLWDGTTQYF
TRBV5-4	.	TRBJ1-1	.	TGTGCCAGCAGCTTGAACTCGAACACTGAAGCTTTCTTT	CASSLNSNTEAFF
TRBV19	.	TRBJ2-5	.	TGTGCCAGTAGCCCAGGGGGGGGATGGGAGACCCAGTACTTC	CASSPGGGWETQYF
TRBV3-1/TRBV3-2	.	TRBJ1-2	.	TGTGCCAGCAGCCAAGTTCAGGGGAGGAATAACTATGGCTACACCTTC	CASSQVQGRNNYGYTF
TRBV29-1	TRBD1	TRBJ1-1	.	TGCAGCTCAAACAGGGGCGGGAACACTGAAGCTTTCTTT	CSSNRGGNTEAFF
TRBV18	.	TRBJ2-5	.	TGTGCCAGCTCTCATGGGCAAGAGACCCAGTACTTC	CASSHGQETQYF
TRBV30	.	TRBJ2-1	.	TGTGCCTGGAGTGTAAAACTAGCCCCCCATGAGCAGTTCTTC	CAWSVKLAPHEQFF
TRBV27	.	TRBJ1-1	.	TGTGCCAGCAGTTTATCGCGTGACACTGAAGCTTTCTTT	CASSLSRDTEAFF
TRBV2	.	TRBJ1-1	.	TGTGCCAGCAACCAGGGATATGAAGCTTTCTTT	CASNQGYEAFF
TRBV7-9	TRBD1	TRBJ1-4	.	TGTGCCAGCAGCCACCGGGACAGGGGATACTCAGCTAATGAAAAACTGTTTTTT	CASSHRDRGYSANEKLFF
TRBV3-1/TRBV3-2	.	TRBJ1-1	.	TGTGCCAGCAGCCAAGATCCAGGGGTTACAGCTTTCTTT	CASSQDPGVTAFF
TRBV6-2/TRBV6-3	.	TRBJ2-7	few	TGTGCCAGCAGTTACTCGAGAACGGCACTACAGTTGCGTCCGGGCCACATCTACCCTACCTTC	CASSYSRTALQLRPGHIYPTF
TRBV28	TRBD1	TRBJ1-5	.	TGTGCCAGCAGTTCGGGACAGGGGGTTTTTCAGCCCCAGCATTTT	CASSSGQGVFQPQHF